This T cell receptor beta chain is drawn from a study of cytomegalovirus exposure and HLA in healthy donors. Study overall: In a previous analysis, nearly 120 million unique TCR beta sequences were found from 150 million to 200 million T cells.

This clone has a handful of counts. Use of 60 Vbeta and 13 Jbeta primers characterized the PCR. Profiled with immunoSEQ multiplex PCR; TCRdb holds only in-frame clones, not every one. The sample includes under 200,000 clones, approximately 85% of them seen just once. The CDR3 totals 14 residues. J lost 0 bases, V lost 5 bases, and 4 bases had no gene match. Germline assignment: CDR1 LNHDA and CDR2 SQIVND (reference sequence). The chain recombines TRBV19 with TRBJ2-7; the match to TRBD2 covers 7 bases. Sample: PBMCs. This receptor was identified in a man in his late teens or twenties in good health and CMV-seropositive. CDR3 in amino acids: CASSYSGDSYEQYF. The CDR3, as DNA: TGTGCCAGTAGTTACAGCGGGGACTCCTACGAGCAGTACTTC.